The 17 T cell receptor beta chains presented below share a single source sample, sequenced in a study of blood T cells in healthy people across ages (dated by TCRdb to between 2014 and 2017). Preparation of the library involved 5' RACE. Sequenced on an Illumina HiSeq 2500. The second PCR ran for about 6 to 12 cycles and used a J-beta primer mix along with a sample-barcoded 5' primer. TCRdb reworked the public reads: Q25 trimming with fastp, MiXCR clone assembly, productive beta chains retained. When rows share a CDR3 protein, they turn into one entry using the most common DNA and genes. The sample table records about 680,000 distinct CDR3 sequences; about 52% of these occur just once. Of the sample, roughly 34% falls within the top ten clones. The material sequenced was blood. These receptors were obtained from a woman in her sixties or seventies in good health.

This clonotype was seen only a few times. The rearrangement uses TRBV29-1 and TRBJ2-1; the D gene is possibly TRBD2 (5 bases). Germline CDR1 is SQVTM and CDR2 is ANQGSEA. The CDR3 is 12 residues long. Trimming shortened V by 7 bases and J by 4 bases, and 11 bases separated the two germline ends. CDR3 residues: CSALLDYNEQFF. In DNA form, the CDR3 reads TGCAGCGCCCTACTAGATTACAATGAGCAGTTCTTC.

The gene calls are TRBV27 and TRBJ2-1; 7 positions match TRBD1. Per germline, CDR1 MNHEY and CDR2 SMNVEV (reference sequence). J gave up 8 bases and V 8 bases, and 9 bases lay outside the gene matches. The length of the CDR3 is 13 residues. CDR3 sequence (DNA): TGTGCCAGCTGCCCGACAGGGTGGTATGAGCAGTTCTTC. Its protein product is CASCPTGWYEQFF.

The chain couples TRBV20-1 to TRBJ1-5; 11 bases fit TRBD1. The length of the CDR3 is 21 residues. The V and J ends lost 6 bases and 4 bases, in that order; junction bases with no gene match: 26. CDR1 and CDR2 from the germline V gene are DFQATT and SNEGSKA (reference sequence). The CDR3 nucleotides are TGCAGTGCCTCTCGACCGAGGAGTTCCGGGACAGGGGGAAGGACGAATCAGCCCCAGCATTTT. Translating it yields CSASRPRSSGTGGRTNQPQHF.

The V gene is TRBV29-1, the J gene TRBJ2-3; D is unresolved. The CDR3 contains 14 residues. The V and J ends lost 0 bases and 3 bases respectively, with 10 bases between them. Germline lookup yields CDR1 SQVTM and CDR2 ANQGSEA. The chain's CDR3 is CSVEDVAATDTQYF. The CDR3 DNA follows: TGCAGCGTTGAAGACGTGGCGGCAACAGATACGCAGTATTTT.

The chain has TRBV9 and TRBJ1-4; D is perhaps TRBD1 (5 bases). The CDR3 contains 15 residues. Germline loops: CDR1 SGDLS, CDR2 YYNGEE. V lost 0 bases and J 7 bases, leaving 13 bases between the germline ends. The CDR3 loop is CASSVAPGLVEKLFF. The CDR3 DNA follows: TGTGCCAGCAGCGTAGCGCCAGGGTTGGTTGAAAAACTGTTTTTT.

This sequence joins TRBV18 and TRBJ2-3, with D uncertain. The CDR3 loop spans 15 amino acids. V was trimmed by 3 bases and J by 2 bases, leaving 12 bases between them. The germline V gene has CDR1 KGHSH and CDR2 LQKENI. The CDR3 region has the DNA TGTGCCAGCTCACCCTACACACCTGTCACAGATACGCAGTATTTT. Translating it yields CASSPYTPVTDTQYF.

This clonotype was seen only a few times. The chain joins TRBV5-1 to TRBJ1-2; tentative D call: TRBD1 (6 bases). CDR3 length: 14 residues. With 4 bases removed from V and 4 bases from J, the gap between germline ends came to 14 bases. The germline gives CDR1 SGHRS, CDR2 YFSETQ. The DNA of the CDR3 is TGCGCCAGCAGCCTAGCGGACAGCAGCTATGGCTACACCTTC. Translation gives CASSLADSSYGYTF.

The rearrangement links TRBV5-1 to TRBJ2-1, with D tentatively TRBD2 (5 bases). V shed 4 bases and J shed 0 bases, with 14 bases lying between them. CDR3 length equals 16 residues. Germline loops: CDR1 SGHRS, CDR2 YFSETQ. The CDR3 nucleotides read TGCGCCAGCAGCACCCCCTCTAGCAGCTCCTACAATGAGCAGTTCTTC. Translating gives CASSTPSSSSYNEQFF.

In this sample, this clonotype turned up a few times. The CDR3 sequence: CASSLNSGGAVTEAFF. The CDR3 DNA reads TGTGCCAGCAGCTTAAACTCGGGAGGGGCAGTCACTGAAGCTTTCTTT. The genes are TRBV7-9 and TRBJ1-1, with a tentative D call TRBD1 (5 bases). The ends were cut back, 2 bases at V and 4 bases at J, with 17 bases in the middle. This CDR3 is built from 16 residues. Germline CDR1 SEHNR, CDR2 FQNEAQ (reference sequence).

This clonotype showed up just a few times. The rearrangement links TRBV6-2 or TRBV6-3 to TRBJ2-7; 7 nucleotides align to TRBD2. This CDR3 spans 14 amino acids. Germline CDR1 is MNHEY and CDR2 is SVGEGT. The V segment lost 4 bases and the J segment 6 bases; nucleotides outside the gene matches: 9. The CDR3 region is CASSLAGDGGEQYF. The CDR3, as DNA: TGTGCCAGCAGTTTGGCGGGAGATGGTGGCGAGCAGTACTTC.

The CDR3 reads CATSDPGQMETQYF. The CDR3 coding sequence is TGTGCCACCAGTGACCCCGGACAGATGGAGACCCAGTACTTC. The V call is TRBV24-1, the J call TRBJ2-4; possible D gene TRBD1, 6 bases. The DNA end is a closer match to TRBJ2-5, so the J assignment may be wrong. The CDR3 is 14 residues long. CDR1 and CDR2 (germline): KGHDR, SFDVKD.

The sample holds one count of this clonotype. CDR3 region: CSARRRQGTYNEQFF. The CDR3 DNA reads as TGCAGTGCTAGACGCCGCCAGGGTACCTACAATGAGCAGTTCTTC. This sequence joins TRBV20-1 and TRBJ2-1; weak D call: TRBD1 (5 bases). Trimming removed 2 bases from V and 2 bases from J, with 13 bases in between. Germline CDR1 reads DFQATT; CDR2 reads SNEGSKA (reference sequence). The CDR3 consists of 15 residues.

This clonotype was counted only a few times. V is TRBV5-1 and J is TRBJ2-6; D not certain. Germline V CDR1 and CDR2: SGHRS, YFSETQ. V lost 4 bases and J 0 bases, leaving 8 bases between the germline ends. The CDR3 contains 15 residues. The chain's CDR3 is CASSHPYSGANVLTF. CDR3 nucleotides: TGCGCCAGCAGCCACCCCTACTCTGGGGCCAACGTCCTGACTTTC. The whole variable domain, remainder taken from reference TRBV5-1 and TRBJ2-6, is KAGVTQTPRYLIKTRGQQVTLSCSPISGHRSVSWYQQTPGQGLQFLFEYFSETQRNKGNFPGRFSGRQFSNSRSEMNVSTLELGDSALYLCASSHPYSGANVLTFGAGSRLTVL.

The chain links TRBV7-9 to TRBJ2-3, with D possibly being TRBD2 (6 bases). Germline CDR1 is SEHNR and CDR2 is FQNEAQ (reference sequence). Deletions cut 5 bases from V and 1 base from J, with 13 bases between. This CDR3 is 15 amino acids long. The CDR3 nucleotides read TGTGCCAGCAGCCCGGGTGGCGGGGGCACAGATACGCAGTATTTT. Translation: CASSPGGGGTDTQYF. Drawing the rest from reference TRBV7-9 and TRBJ2-3, the complete variable domain is DTGVSQNPRHKITKRGQNVTFRCDPISEHNRLYWYRQTLGQGPEFLTYFQNEAQLEKSRLLSDRFSAERPKGSFSTLEIQRTEQGDSAMYLCASSPGGGGTDTQYFGPGTRLTVL.

In DNA form, the CDR3 reads TGTGCCAGCAGTTCCCCCGGGACTCGGGGGAACACTGAAGCTTTCTTT. This codes for CASSSPGTRGNTEAFF. The genes are TRBV27 and TRBJ1-1; D is possibly TRBD1 (5 bases). The CDR3 covers 16 residues. The V gene's germline CDR1 is MNHEY and CDR2 SMNVEV (reference sequence). V lost 4 bases and J 1 base, leaving 16 bases between the germline ends.

The rearrangement uses TRBV20-1 and TRBJ2-7, with no clear D. Deletions cut 3 bases from V and 5 bases from J, with 11 bases between. The germline CDR1 and CDR2 sequences are DFQATT and SNEGSKA (reference sequence). This CDR3 has 12 amino acids. DNA of the CDR3: TGCAGTGCTAGGAGAGGCGCGGACGAGCAGTACTTC. Translated, it gives CSARRGADEQYF.

Many counts were recorded for this clonotype. A read error may explain this, as a much larger clone is one base away. The chain employs TRBV6-5 and TRBJ2-1, with 8 bases that match TRBD2. CDR1 and CDR2 from the germline V gene are MNHEY and SVGAGI. Trimming at V came to 2 bases and at J to 8 bases, leaving 8 bases not matched to a gene. This CDR3 has 15 amino acids. This CDR3 is CASSYQGAGDHEQFF. DNA of the CDR3: TGTGCCAGCAGTTACCAGGGAGCGGGAGACCATGAGCAGTTCTTC.